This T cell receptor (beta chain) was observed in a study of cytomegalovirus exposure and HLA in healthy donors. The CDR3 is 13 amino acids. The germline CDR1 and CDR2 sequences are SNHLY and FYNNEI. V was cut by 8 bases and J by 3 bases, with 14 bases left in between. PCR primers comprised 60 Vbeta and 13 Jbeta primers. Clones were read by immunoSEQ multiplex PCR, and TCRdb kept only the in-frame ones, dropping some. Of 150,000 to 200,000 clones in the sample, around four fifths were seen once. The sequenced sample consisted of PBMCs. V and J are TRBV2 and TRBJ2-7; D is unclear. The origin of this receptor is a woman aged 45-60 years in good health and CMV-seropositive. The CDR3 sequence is CASRGPVGYEQYF. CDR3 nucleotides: TGTGCCAGCCGAGGCCCAGTAGGCTACGAGCAGTACTTC.